Sequencing of this T cell receptor beta chain was carried out in a study of neoadjuvant anti-PD-1 for oral cavity cancer. On the study more broadly: Patients without progression got a fourth dose around day 43.

Profiling relied on immunoSEQ multiplex PCR, and the TCRdb table lists in-frame clones only, not all of them. The sample yields 18,000 or so clones, 65% to 85% seen once. These newly diagnosed stage II-IVA oral cavity squamous cell carcinoma patients had no prior systemic or radiation treatment. These oral cavity squamous cell carcinomas were HPV-negative and locally advanced. Trimming removed 4 bases from V and 4 bases from J, with 7 bases in between. This CDR3 has 13 residues. The germline V gene has CDR1 SGHAT and CDR2 FQNNGV. This clone occurred a few times. This clonotype was sampled from a person aged 35-79 years with oral cavity squamous cell carcinoma. The sample was PBMCs, taken before nivolumab (anti-PD-1) treatment. This chain connects TRBV11-2 to TRBJ2-2; no firm D call. The CDR3 sequence: CASSWQFTGELFF. DNA for the CDR3: TGTGCCAGCAGCTGGCAATTCACCGGGGAGCTGTTTTTT.